This T cell receptor (beta chain) is drawn from a study of blood T cells in healthy people across ages. A word on this clonotype: Antigen unknown.

General study points: Measured against age, TCR beta diversity per million T cells decreased in a roughly linear manner.

Through a sample-barcoded 5' primer and a J-beta primer mix, a second PCR was run for roughly 7 to 11 cycles. TCRdb reanalysed the 5' RACE reads using MiXCR and keeps one entry per CDR3 protein. The sample lists hundreds of thousands of distinct CDR3 sequences, 24% seen once, with under 9% in the top ten. V lost 1 base and J lost 5, with 11 bases in between. This CDR3 is built from 15 residues. The germline CDR1 and CDR2 sequences are SGHTA and FQGNSA. This same sample was also taken into another study, of T cells of mothers and their children. That work adds: Every mother supplied over 9 million TCR beta CDR3 reads and every child around 3 million.

The gene calls are TRBV7-2 and TRBJ1-4, with a possible D match to TRBD1 (6 bases). The clonotype comes from a boy between 10 and 17 years old in good health. Sequencing was carried out using blood. This chain's CDR3 is CASSLEGGRNEKLFF. In DNA, the CDR3 is TGTGCCAGCAGCTTAGAGGGGGGCCGGAATGAAAAACTGTTTTTT.